This record covers a single T cell receptor beta chain. Its matching antigen is unknown. Trimming took 7 bases from V and 3 from J, leaving 10 bases between them. CDR3 length equals 13 residues. TCRdb analysed the reads with MiXCR anew, one entry per CDR3 protein. The sample contains roughly 150,000 distinct CDR3 sequences, about 20% of which appear only once. The data are from a study of T cell repertoires in cytomegalovirus infection. As for the study in general: From public TCR beta signatures came an indication of both CMV infection and matching HLA type. Overall study results and limits: Across the ex vivo response, the dominant clonotypes were HLA-C-restricted CMV-specific TCR beta clonotypes. Adding up the frequency of public TCR beta families identified people who carried CMV plus the relevant HLA.

Source material: PBMCs. The chain joins TRBV12-3 or TRBV12-4 to TRBJ2-1; D is perhaps TRBD1 (5 bases). The receptor was derived from a human donor in good health (CMV status not recorded). Some clones in this sample may be carry-over from other donors' samples. In nucleotides, the CDR3 is TGTGCCAGCATCCAGGACATCTACAATGAGCAGTTCTTC. As protein: CASIQDIYNEQFF.